The 19 T cell receptor beta chains given below trace back to one sample, sequenced in a study of shared clonotypes between healthy human individuals (TCRdb year 2020). Library preparation was by the immunoSEQ multiplex PCR assay. TCRdb's version of the immuneACCESS table is confined to in-frame rearrangements and falls short of the full clone set. An unresolved V gene accounts for under half of the shortfall where checked; the remainder is of unknown origin. The sample includes over a million clones, with around 97% observed a single time. In total, the top ten clones hold roughly 1.2% of the sample. Input material: naive CD4+ T cells sorted from blood. The sample's cell subset or site label, in plain terms: CD45RA+ positively selected. Every receptor here comes from a man under 40 in good health.

The rearrangement uses TRBV28 and TRBJ2-1; 12 bases are a match to TRBD2. Germline V gene lookup returns CDR1 MDHEN and CDR2 SYDVKM. CDR3 length: 13 residues. The CDR3 loop is CAIGLAGYNEQFF. The CDR3 DNA reads TGTGCTATCGGACTAGCGGGATACAATGAGCAGTTCTTC.

The chain links TRBV2 to TRBJ2-1; D not resolved. The CDR3 consists of 13 residues. V was clipped by 9 bases and J by 8 bases, with 17 bases between them. Germline CDR1 is SNHLY and CDR2 is FYNNEI. CDR3 nucleotide sequence: TGTGCCAGGAGGTCTCTTCAATACTATGAGCAGTTCTTC. Its protein is CARRSLQYYEQFF.

CDR3 bases: TGTGCCAGCCGGTCCGGGACTTTTAGGGACGAGCAGTACTTC. It is translated as CASRSGTFRDEQYF. The genes are TRBV28 and TRBJ2-7; TRBD2 might be the D (6 bases). The CDR3 runs to 14 residues. Germline CDR1 MDHEN, CDR2 SYDVKM. Trimming took 8 bases from V and 5 from J, leaving 19 bases between them.

J is TRBJ2-1 and V is TRBV14; 13 nucleotides agree with TRBD2. Germline-derived CDR1 and CDR2 are SGHDN and FVKESK. Germline trimming cut 0 bases from V and 0 bases from J; bases unmatched to any gene: 5. CDR3 size: 19 residues. Here the CDR3 DNA reads TGTGCCAGCAGCCAAGAAGGGACTAGCGGGACGAGCTCCTACAATGAGCAGTTCTTC. Encoded protein: CASSQEGTSGTSSYNEQFF. The entire variable domain, with the rest obtained from reference TRBV14 and TRBJ2-1, is as follows: EAGVTQFPSHSVIEKGQTVTLRCDPISGHDNLYWYRRVMGKEIKFLLHFVKESKQDESGMPNNRFLAERTGGTYSTLKVQPAELEDSGVYFCASSQEGTSGTSSYNEQFFGPGTRLTVL.

This chain connects TRBV2 to TRBJ2-7; D is possibly TRBD2 (5 bases). CDR3 length equals 13 residues. Germline CDR1 SNHLY, CDR2 FYNNEI. Trimming stripped 8 bases from V and 6 bases from J, with 17 bases between. The DNA of the CDR3 is TGTGCCAGCGAGGGCCGGGGTGATCGCGAGCAGTACTTC. Its translation is CASEGRGDREQYF.

The chain couples TRBV29-1 to TRBJ1-2; D is ambiguous. The CDR3 runs to 10 residues. Between the trimmed V and J ends, which lost 2 bases and 7 bases, there was a span of 5 bases. CDR1 is SQVTM, CDR2 ANQGSEA, per germline. CDR3 DNA sequence: TGCAGCGTTGAACCTCCTGGCTACACCTTC. It specifies CSVEPPGYTF.

The chain combines TRBV28 with TRBJ2-1; 10 nucleotides align to TRBD2. CDR3 length: 16 residues. Germline V gives CDR1 MDHEN, CDR2 SYDVKM. Trimming removed 6 bases from V and 12 bases from J; junction bases left unmatched: 17. CDR3 protein: CASRSRSGRAPFGQFF. For the CDR3, the DNA is TGTGCCAGCAGGTCCAGAAGCGGGAGGGCCCCCTTTGGGCAGTTCTTC.

This clone was seen a single time. This chain joins TRBV27 and TRBJ2-7; D is unresolved. The V end lost 5 bases, the J end lost 7 bases, and 12 bases lay between the germline ends. CDR3 length: 12 amino acids. Germline CDR1 and CDR2: MNHEY and SMNVEV (reference sequence). The CDR3 DNA is TGTGCCAGCAGTATGCTGGCTGGGGAGCAGTACTTC. Translation gives CASSMLAGEQYF.

The chain is built from TRBV2 and TRBJ1-1; no definite D call. Looked up from germline, CDR1 is SNHLY and CDR2 is FYNNEI. CDR3 size: 13 residues. V was trimmed by 6 bases and J by 1 base, leaving 9 bases between them. This CDR3 reads CASSSRRNTEAFF. The CDR3 DNA follows: TGTGCCAGCAGCAGTCGCCGGAACACTGAAGCTTTCTTT.

The gene calls are TRBV15 and TRBJ1-5; a possible D gene is TRBD1 (5 bases). CDR3 size: 17 residues. Germline V CDR1 and CDR2: LNHNV, YYDKDF (reference sequence). Trimming shortened V by 0 bases and J by 0 bases, and 12 bases separated the two germline ends. In nucleotides, the CDR3 is TGTGCCACCAGCAGAGATCACGGGGGATATAGCAATCAGCCCCAGCATTTT. Translation gives CATSRDHGGYSNQPQHF.

The chain combines TRBV19 with TRBJ2-7; either TRBD1 or TRBD2 may fit D (5 bases each). This CDR3 region has 16 residues. V was cut by 2 bases and J by 6 bases, with 20 bases left in between. Germline CDR1 and CDR2: LNHDA and SQIVND (reference sequence). CDR3 in DNA: TGTGCCAGTAGTATAATGTCGGTGGCGGCAGGGACCGAGCAGTACTTC. This encodes CASSIMSVAAGTEQYF.

The chain links TRBV7-6 to TRBJ2-2; no firm D call. The CDR3 is 16 residues long. V dropped 5 bases and J dropped 1 base, with 14 bases sitting between them. Germline-derived CDR1 and CDR2 are SGHVS and FNYEAQ. The CDR3 protein is CASSQGYSLNTGELFF. CDR3 in DNA: TGTGCCAGCAGCCAAGGGTACTCTTTGAACACCGGGGAGCTGTTTTTT.

The chain uses TRBV7-2 and TRBJ2-1; D gene unclear. Germline CDR1 SGHTA, CDR2 FQGNSA. CDR3 length: 15 amino acids. The V gene lost 2 bases and the J gene lost 9 bases, with 17 bases spanning the gap. CDR3 residues: CASSLIFRGRSEQFF. The CDR3 DNA is TGTGCCAGCAGCTTAATTTTCCGCGGTCGGAGTGAGCAGTTCTTC.

The rearrangement links TRBV5-6 to TRBJ2-7; either TRBD1 or TRBD2 may fit D (5 bases each). V dropped 0 bases and J dropped 2 bases, with 9 bases sitting between them. Germline V gene lookup returns CDR1 SGHDT and CDR2 YYEEEE. The CDR3 is 14 residues long. CDR3 residues: CASSLGDGTYEQYF. The CDR3 DNA sequence: TGTGCCAGCAGCTTGGGGGACGGAACCTACGAGCAGTACTTC. Filled out from reference TRBV5-6 and TRBJ2-7, the complete variable domain reads DAGVTQSPTHLIKTRGQQVTLRCSPKSGHDTVSWYQQALGQGPQFIFQYYEEEERQRGNFPDRFSGHQFPNYSSELNVNALLLGDSALYLCASSLGDGTYEQYFGPGTRLTVT.

The V gene is TRBV5-6, the J gene TRBJ2-3; D gene unclear. Germline CDR1 and CDR2: SGHDT and YYEEEE. CDR3 length: 14 residues. Trimming shortened V by 5 bases and J by 7 bases, and 17 bases separated the two germline ends. CDR3 nucleotides: TGTGCCAGCAGAACTCTAGATCCTAAGTATACGCAGTATTTT. Encoded protein: CASRTLDPKYTQYF.

The chain recombines TRBV29-1 with TRBJ2-7, with 7 bases lining up with TRBD1. This CDR3 has 13 amino acids. The V and J ends lost 5 bases and 2 bases, in that order; junction bases with no gene match: 6. Per germline, CDR1 SQVTM and CDR2 ANQGSEA. In DNA form, the CDR3 reads TGCAGCGTTCCGGGGACAGTAACCTACGAGCAGTACTTC. Translating gives CSVPGTVTYEQYF.

CDR3 loop: CASSSGGTDTQYF. The CDR3 DNA sequence: TGTGCTAGTTCTAGCGGAGGCACAGATACGCAGTATTTT. The chain links TRBV12-5 to TRBJ2-3; TRBD2 matches 7 bases. The junction had 3 bases not matched to a gene; V was cut back by 8 bases and J by 1 base. This CDR3 contains 13 residues. Germline lookup yields CDR1 LGHNT and CDR2 FRNRAP.

This clone was seen just once. The chain has TRBV28 and TRBJ1-1; 7 nucleotides match TRBD1. The germline gives CDR1 MDHEN, CDR2 SYDVKM. The CDR3 is 16 amino acids. V lost 7 bases and J lost 0; bases outside the gene matches: 11. The CDR3 bases are TGTGCCAGCAAACGCTCTCCGCAGGGGGTGAACACTGAAGCTTTCTTT. It specifies CASKRSPQGVNTEAFF.

The rearrangement joins TRBV15 to TRBJ2-4, with D maybe TRBD1 (6 bases). The germline V and J ends were trimmed by 3 bases and 4 bases, with 19 bases remaining between them. Germline V lookup: CDR1 LNHNV, CDR2 YYDKDF (reference sequence). The CDR3 has 17 amino acids. The CDR3 loop reads CATSSVRGSKPKNIQYF. CDR3 in DNA: TGTGCCACCAGCAGCGTCAGGGGCAGCAAACCTAAAAACATTCAGTACTTC.